This record looks at one TCR beta chain sequence and its context. The antigen remains undetermined. The donors were healthy bone marrow donors. This entry is derived from a study of cytomegalovirus exposure and HLA in healthy donors. Study-level background: Inside one of the first data releases sat some 93 million unique TCRs taken from HLA-typed donors. The study, taken as a whole, reports: High sensitivity and specificity were reportedly achieved when the classifier diagnosed cytomegalovirus status. HLA-A and HLA-B allele assignments for most subjects were reportedly predicted accurately using TCR beta sequences.

PCR amplification relied on 60 Vbeta primers (plus 13 Jbeta primers). The repertoire was sequenced with immunoSEQ multiplex PCR; TCRdb's copy has only in-frame clones and lacks some. The sample shows about 160,000 clones, around 63% of them seen only once. Germline CDR1 SGHNT, CDR2 YYREEE (reference sequence). The CDR3 is 14 amino acids. The germline V and J ends were trimmed by 1 base and 1 base, with 8 bases remaining between them. The chain carries TRBV5-4 and TRBJ1-1, with D possibly TRBD1 on 5 matching bases. This sequence originates from a woman aged 18-30 years in good health and CMV-seropositive. The specimen sequenced was PBMCs. The CDR3 region has the DNA TGTGCCAGCAGCTTGTTCGACAGGAACACTGAAGCTTTCTTT. Translated: CASSLFDRNTEAFF.